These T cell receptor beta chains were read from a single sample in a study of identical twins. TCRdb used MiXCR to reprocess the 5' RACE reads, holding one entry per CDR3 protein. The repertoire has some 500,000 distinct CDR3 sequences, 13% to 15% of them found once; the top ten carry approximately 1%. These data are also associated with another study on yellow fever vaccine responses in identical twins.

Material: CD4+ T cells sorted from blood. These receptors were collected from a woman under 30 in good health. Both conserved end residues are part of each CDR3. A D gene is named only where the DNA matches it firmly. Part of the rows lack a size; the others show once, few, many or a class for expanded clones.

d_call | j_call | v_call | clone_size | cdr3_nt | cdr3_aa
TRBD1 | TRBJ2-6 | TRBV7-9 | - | TGTGCCAGCAGCTTAGCGCAGGGGGCTGGGGCCAACGTCCTGACTTTC | CASSLAQGAGANVLTF
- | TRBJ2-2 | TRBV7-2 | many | TGTGCCAGCAGCATTATCCCCGACGCTCGGGAGCTGTTTTTT | CASSIIPDARELFF
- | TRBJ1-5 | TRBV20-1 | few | TGCAGTGCTAGAGGTGGAGTCGGTCAGCCCCAGCATTTT | CSARGGVGQPQHF
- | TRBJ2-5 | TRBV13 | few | TGTGCCAGCAGCCTAAGGGGGGCCGGGCAAGAGACCCAGTACTTC | CASSLRGAGQETQYF
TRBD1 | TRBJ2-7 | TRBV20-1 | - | TGCAGTGCGACCCGCGACAGGGGATATTCCTACGAGCAGTACTTC | CSATRDRGYSYEQYF
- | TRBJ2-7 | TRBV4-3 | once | TGCGCCAGCAGCCAAGAAGGCTATTACGAGCAGTACTTC | CASSQEGYYEQYF
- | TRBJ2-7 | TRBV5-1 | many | TGCGCCAGCAGAGATGCGGGGTTTCAAAACGAGCAGTACTTC | CASRDAGFQNEQYF
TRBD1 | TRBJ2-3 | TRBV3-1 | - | TGTGCCAGCAGCTCAAGAGGTAGAGACAGGGCGTCCTCAGGGTATACGCAGTATTTT | CASSSRGRDRASSGYTQYF
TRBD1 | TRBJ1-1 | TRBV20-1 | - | TGCAGTGAGGGACAGGGGAACACTGAAGCTTTCTTT | CSEGQGNTEAFF
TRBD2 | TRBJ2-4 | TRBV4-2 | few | TGTGCCAGCAGCCAAGATGGGCGGGCGGGAGGCATTCAGTACTTC | CASSQDGRAGGIQYF
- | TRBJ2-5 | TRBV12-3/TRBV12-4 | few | TGTGCCAGCAGTTTATACTTCCTAGGAGAGACCCAGTACTTC | CASSLYFLGETQYF
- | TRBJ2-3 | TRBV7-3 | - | TGTGCCAGCAGCCCCGCCGACCCTAGGGGGACGCAGTATTTT | CASSPADPRGTQYF
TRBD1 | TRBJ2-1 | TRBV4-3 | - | TGCGCCAGCAGCCAAGGGACAGGGGGTAGACAGGGTTCGGAGCAGTTCTTC | CASSQGTGGRQGSEQFF
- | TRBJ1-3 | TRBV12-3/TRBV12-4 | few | TGTGCCAGCAGTTTATCTTCCAGGGCTTCTGGAAACACCATATATTTT | CASSLSSRASGNTIYF
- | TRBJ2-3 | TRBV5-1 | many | TGTGCCAGCAGCTTAGGCTCTACGGATACGCAGTATTTT | CASSLGSTDTQYF
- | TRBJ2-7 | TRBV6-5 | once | TGTGCCAGCAGTTACGAGCCAGGTATTTTCTACGAGCAGTACTTC | CASSYEPGIFYEQYF
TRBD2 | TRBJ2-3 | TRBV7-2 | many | TGTGCCAGCAGCCCCGGGGGGAGCGCAGATACGCAGTATTTT | CASSPGGSADTQYF
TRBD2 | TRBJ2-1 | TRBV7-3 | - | TGTGCCAGCAGCTTAAGGTTAGCGGGGATAAATGAGCAGTTCTTC | CASSLRLAGINEQFF
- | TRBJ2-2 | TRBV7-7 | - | TGTGCTAGCAGCTTATACCCGGACACCGGGGAGCTGTTTTTT | CASSLYPDTGELFF
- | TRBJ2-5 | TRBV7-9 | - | TGTGCCAGCAGCTTCAACATAGAGACCCAGTACTTC | CASSFNIETQYF
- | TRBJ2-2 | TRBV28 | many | TGTGCCAGCAGTCGATTCAGTGTTACCGCGAACACCGGGGAGCTGTTTTTT | CASSRFSVTANTGELFF
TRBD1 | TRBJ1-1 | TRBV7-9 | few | TGTGCCAGCAGTTTCCCGAGACAGGGGTTACCGGATGAAGCTTTCTTT | CASSFPRQGLPDEAFF
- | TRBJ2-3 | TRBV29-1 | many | TGCAGCGTTGCGAAACCGGGGATGGGGCCCACAGATACGCAGTATTTT | CSVAKPGMGPTDTQYF
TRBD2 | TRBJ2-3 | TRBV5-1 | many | TGCGCCAGCAGCTATAGCGGGAGAGCAGATACGCAGTATTTT | CASSYSGRADTQYF
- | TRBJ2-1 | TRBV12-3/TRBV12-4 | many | TGTGCCAGCAGTTTACAGGATAATGAGCAGTTCTTC | CASSLQDNEQFF
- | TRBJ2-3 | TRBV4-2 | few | TGTGCCAGCAGCCAAGAGTTAACAGATACGCAGTATTTT | CASSQELTDTQYF
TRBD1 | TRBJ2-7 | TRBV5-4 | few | TGTGCCAGCACTAGAGCGACAGGGACGGCCTACGAGCAGTACTTC | CASTRATGTAYEQYF
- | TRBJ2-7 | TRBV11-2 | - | TGTGCCAGCAGCTTCCTTGGGGAGGACCCCTACGAGCAGTACTTC | CASSFLGEDPYEQYF
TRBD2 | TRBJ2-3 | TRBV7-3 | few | TGTGCCAGCAGCCCGGAACCGGGACTAGCCCTAGATACGCAGTATTTT | CASSPEPGLALDTQYF
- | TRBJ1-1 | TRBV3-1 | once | TGTGCCAGCAGCCAAGATTCTCCTGAAGCTTTCTTT | CASSQDSPEAFF
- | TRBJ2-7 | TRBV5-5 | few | TGTGCCAGCAGCTTGGCGCCGGGTCCCAGTTACGAGCAGTACTTC | CASSLAPGPSYEQYF
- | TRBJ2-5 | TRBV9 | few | TGTGCCAGCAGCTCCCAGGGGTGGGAGACCCAGTACTTC | CASSSQGWETQYF
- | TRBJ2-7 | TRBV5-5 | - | TGTGCCAGCAGCTTTGCAGGGACCCCCGGCGAGCAGTACTTC | CASSFAGTPGEQYF
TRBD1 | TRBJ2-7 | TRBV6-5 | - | TGTGCCAGCAGTTACTCGCTCGACAGGGCACGACACGAGCAGTACTTC | CASSYSLDRARHEQYF
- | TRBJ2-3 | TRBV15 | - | TGTGCCACCAGCAGAGGGGTGGGGGGTAGCACAGATACGCAGTATTTT | CATSRGVGGSTDTQYF
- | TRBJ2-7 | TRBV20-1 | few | TGCAGTGCTAGCACGGGACATATCTACGAGCAGTACTTC | CSASTGHIYEQYF
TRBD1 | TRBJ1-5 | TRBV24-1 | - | TGTGCCACCAGTGATTCCAGGGGGCGGCAGCCCCAGCATTTT | CATSDSRGRQPQHF
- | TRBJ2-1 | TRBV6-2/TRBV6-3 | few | TGTGCCAGCAGTTACTCGCTCAACTCCTACAATGAGCAGTTCTTC | CASSYSLNSYNEQFF
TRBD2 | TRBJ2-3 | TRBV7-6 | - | TGTGCCAGCAGCTTAGCCCCGACTAGCGGAACTAGCACAGATACGCAGTATTTT | CASSLAPTSGTSTDTQYF
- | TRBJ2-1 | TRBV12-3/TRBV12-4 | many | TGTGCCAGCAGTTTAAAACTAGCAGGGAATGAGCAGTTCTTC | CASSLKLAGNEQFF
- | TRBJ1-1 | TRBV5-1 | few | TGCGCCAGCAGCTTGGCCAATAGGGTGCAGGACTCCTCGAACACTGAAGCTTTCTTT | CASSLANRVQDSSNTEAFF
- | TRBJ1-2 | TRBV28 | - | TGTGCCAGCAGTTTAGGGACGGGCCAGGTTCAGCGCTACACCTTC | CASSLGTGQVQRYTF
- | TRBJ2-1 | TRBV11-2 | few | TGTGCCAGCATGGGGGACGTTAGGGGTGAGCAGTTCTTC | CASMGDVRGEQFF
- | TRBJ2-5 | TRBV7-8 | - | TGTGCCAGCAGTTCCCCCCTTGGGACCCAGTACTTC | CASSSPLGTQYF
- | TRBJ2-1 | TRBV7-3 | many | TGTGCCAGCAGCTTAACAGGGACTGCAGGCGAGCAGTTCTTC | CASSLTGTAGEQFF
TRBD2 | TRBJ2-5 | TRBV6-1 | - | TGTGCCACACTTTGGGGACTAGCGGGAGGGCCGGAGACCCAGTACTTC | CATLWGLAGGPETQYF
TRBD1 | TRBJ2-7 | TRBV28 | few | TGTGCCAGCAGTTCTACCGGACCGGGACAGGGAAACTACGAGCAGTACTTC | CASSSTGPGQGNYEQYF
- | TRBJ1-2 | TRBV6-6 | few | TGTGCCAGCAGTTACAGCGGGGGGCTCGGCTACACCTTC | CASSYSGGLGYTF
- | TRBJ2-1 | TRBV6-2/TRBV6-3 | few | TGTGCCAGCAGTTCGATCTCAAAGCGACCTTACAATGAGCAGTTCTTC | CASSSISKRPYNEQFF
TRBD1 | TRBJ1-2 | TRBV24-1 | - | TGTGCCACCAGTGATCCAGGACAGGTCGGGGGCTATGGCTACACCTTC | CATSDPGQVGGYGYTF